One and the same sample provided the 7 T cell receptor beta chains below, sequenced in a study of blood T cell repertoires in COVID-19. Sequencing was performed with immunoSEQ multiplex PCR; in TCRdb, only in-frame clones are kept and a portion is missing. The data show under 500,000 clones, roughly 90% seen once. Input material: peripheral blood. These receptors were obtained from a woman in her thirties with acute or convalescent COVID-19.

Many counts were recorded for this clone. The gene calls are TRBV5-6 and TRBJ2-7; the D gene is possibly TRBD1 (6 bases). The CDR3 is 12 amino acids. CDR1 and CDR2 (germline): SGHDT, YYEEEE. Trimming left V 4 bases short and J 6 bases short, with 11 bases between. The CDR3 DNA sequence: TGTGCCAGCAGCAGACAGACAGGCGAGCAGTACTTC. It is translated as CASSRQTGEQYF.

Regarding this clone: The sample holds other DNA sequences that translate to the same CDR3. The gene calls are TRBV6-1 and TRBJ1-5; TRBD1 matches 8 bases. J gave up 5 bases and V 0 bases, and 3 bases lay outside the gene matches. CDR3 length: 15 amino acids. The germline V gene encodes CDR1 MNHNS and CDR2 SASEGT. The CDR3 nucleotides read TGTGCCAGCAGTGAAGCCGGGACAGGAGATCAGCCCCAGCATTTT. It yields the protein CASSEAGTGDQPQHF.

This chain joins TRBV5-1 and TRBJ1-1; D is perhaps TRBD1 (5 bases). The V gene lost 7 bases and the J gene lost 1 base, with 11 bases spanning the gap. CDR3 length: 13 amino acids. Per the germline V gene, CDR1 is SGHRS and CDR2 is YFSETQ. The CDR3 loop is CASQGGANTEAFF. The CDR3 coding sequence is TGCGCCAGCCAGGGAGGAGCGAACACTGAAGCTTTCTTT. Combining the CDR3 with reference TRBV5-1 and TRBJ1-1 gives the whole variable domain KAGVTQTPRYLIKTRGQQVTLSCSPISGHRSVSWYQQTPGQGLQFLFEYFSETQRNKGNFPGRFSGRQFSNSRSEMNVSTLELGDSALYLCASQGGANTEAFFGQGTRLTVV.

The chain is built from TRBV30 and TRBJ2-3; a weak D match, TRBD1 (6 bases). Germline V gives CDR1 GTSNPN, CDR2 SVGIG (reference sequence). The CDR3 has 12 amino acids. Between the trimmed V and J ends, which lost 7 bases and 2 bases, there was a span of 10 bases. The CDR3 here is CASGQNTDTQYF. The CDR3 region has the DNA TGTGCCTCCGGACAGAACACAGATACGCAGTATTTT.

This rearrangement joins TRBV7-9 to TRBJ2-1; 10 bases are a match to TRBD2. The germline CDR1 and CDR2 sequences are SEHNR and FQNEAQ (reference sequence). The CDR3 sequence is 17 residues long. After removal of 1 base from V and 4 bases from J, the junction contained 7 bases not matched to a gene. CDR3 nucleotide sequence: TGTGCCAGCAGCTTAGTCCCGCGACTAGCGGGTTACAATGAGCAGTTCTTC. Translation: CASSLVPRLAGYNEQFF.

The chain joins TRBV24-1 to TRBJ1-5, with 7 bases identical to TRBD1. J lost 6 bases, V lost 5 bases, and 6 bases had no gene match. The CDR3 is 14 amino acids. Germline V gives CDR1 KGHDR, CDR2 SFDVKD. This CDR3 is CATSVGGGGQPQHF. Here the CDR3 DNA reads TGTGCCACCAGTGTTGGAGGGGGCGGTCAGCCCCAGCATTTT.

The rearrangement joins TRBV9 to TRBJ1-4; D perhaps matches TRBD1 (6 bases). This CDR3 is 14 amino acids long. V was cut by 0 bases and J by 8 bases, with 11 bases left in between. Germline V gene data show CDR1 as SGDLS and CDR2 as YYNGEE. Written as DNA, the CDR3 is TGTGCCAGCAGCGTAGACAGGGTGGGGGAAAAACTGTTTTTT. It encodes CASSVDRVGEKLFF.